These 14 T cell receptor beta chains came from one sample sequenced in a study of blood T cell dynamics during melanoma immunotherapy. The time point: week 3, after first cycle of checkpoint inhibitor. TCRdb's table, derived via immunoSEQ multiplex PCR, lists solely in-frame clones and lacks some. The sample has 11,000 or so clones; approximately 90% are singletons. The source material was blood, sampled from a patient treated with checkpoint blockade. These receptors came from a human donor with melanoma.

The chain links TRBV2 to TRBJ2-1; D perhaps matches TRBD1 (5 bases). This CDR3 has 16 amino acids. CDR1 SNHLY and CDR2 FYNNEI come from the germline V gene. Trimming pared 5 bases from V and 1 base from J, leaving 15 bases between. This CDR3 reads CASSFQGASSYNEQFF. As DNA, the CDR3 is TGTGCCAGCAGTTTCCAGGGTGCCTCATCCTACAATGAGCAGTTCTTC.

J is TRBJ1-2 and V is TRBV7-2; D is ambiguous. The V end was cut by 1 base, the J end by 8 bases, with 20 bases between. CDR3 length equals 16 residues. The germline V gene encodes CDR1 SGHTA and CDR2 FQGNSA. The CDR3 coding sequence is TGTGCCAGCAGCTTAGTTTCCGGAATTATGAAGTCGGGCTACACCTTC. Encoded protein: CASSLVSGIMKSGYTF.

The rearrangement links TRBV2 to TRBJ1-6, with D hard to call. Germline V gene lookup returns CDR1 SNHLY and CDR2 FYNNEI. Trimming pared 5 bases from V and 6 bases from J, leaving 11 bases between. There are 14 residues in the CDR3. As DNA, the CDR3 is TGTGCCAGCAGTACCCAGCCTTCTAATTCACCCCTCCACTTT. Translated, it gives CASSTQPSNSPLHF.

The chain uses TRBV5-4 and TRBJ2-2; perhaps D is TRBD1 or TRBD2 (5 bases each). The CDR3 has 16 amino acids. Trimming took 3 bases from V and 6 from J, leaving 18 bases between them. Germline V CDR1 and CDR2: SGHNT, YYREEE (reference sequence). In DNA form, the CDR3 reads TGTGCCAGCAGCTCCGGGACCTATAAGGGCCCCGGGGAGCTGTTTTTT. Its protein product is CASSSGTYKGPGELFF.

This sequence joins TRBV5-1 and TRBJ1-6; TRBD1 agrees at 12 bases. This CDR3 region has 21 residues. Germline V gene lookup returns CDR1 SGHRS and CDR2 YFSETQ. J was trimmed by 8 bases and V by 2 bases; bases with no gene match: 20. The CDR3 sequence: CASSLRPTGTGGASVDSPLHF. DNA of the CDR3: TGCGCCAGCAGCTTAAGACCGACCGGGACAGGGGGCGCTTCGGTTGATTCACCCCTCCACTTT. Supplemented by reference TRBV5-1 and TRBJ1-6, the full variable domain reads KAGVTQTPRYLIKTRGQQVTLSCSPISGHRSVSWYQQTPGQGLQFLFEYFSETQRNKGNFPGRFSGRQFSNSRSEMNVSTLELGDSALYLCASSLRPTGTGGASVDSPLHFGNGTRLTVT.

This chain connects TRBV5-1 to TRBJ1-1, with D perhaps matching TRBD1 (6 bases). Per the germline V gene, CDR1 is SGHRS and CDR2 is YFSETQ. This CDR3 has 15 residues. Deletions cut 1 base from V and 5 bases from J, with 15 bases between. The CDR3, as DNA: TGCGCCAGCAGCTTGTATGGGGGCACGGGAACTGAAGCTTTCTTT. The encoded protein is CASSLYGGTGTEAFF.

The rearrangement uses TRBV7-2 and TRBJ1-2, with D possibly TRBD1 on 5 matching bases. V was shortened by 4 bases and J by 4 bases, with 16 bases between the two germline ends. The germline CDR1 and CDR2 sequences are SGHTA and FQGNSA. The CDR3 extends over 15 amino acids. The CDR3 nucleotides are TGTGCCAGCAGCTCGACCGGGGGGATCCCCTATGGCTACACCTTC. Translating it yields CASSSTGGIPYGYTF.

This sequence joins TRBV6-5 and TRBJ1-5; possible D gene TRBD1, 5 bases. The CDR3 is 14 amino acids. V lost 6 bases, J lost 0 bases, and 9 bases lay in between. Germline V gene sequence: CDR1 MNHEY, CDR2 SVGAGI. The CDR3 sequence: CASSPRGSNQPQHF. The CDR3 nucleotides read TGTGCCAGCAGCCCTAGGGGTAGCAATCAGCCCCAGCATTTT.

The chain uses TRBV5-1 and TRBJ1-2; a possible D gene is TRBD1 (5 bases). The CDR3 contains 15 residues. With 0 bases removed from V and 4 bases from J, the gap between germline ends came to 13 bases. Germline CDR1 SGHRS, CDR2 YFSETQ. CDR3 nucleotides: TGCGCCAGCAGCTTGGCCGCAGGGTCGGGCTATGGCTACACCTTC. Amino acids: CASSLAAGSGYGYTF.

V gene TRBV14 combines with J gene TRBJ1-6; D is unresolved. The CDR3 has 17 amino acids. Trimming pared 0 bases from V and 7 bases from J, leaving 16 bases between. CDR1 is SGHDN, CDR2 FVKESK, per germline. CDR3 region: CASSQEGGSRRNSPLHF. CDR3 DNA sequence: TGTGCCAGCAGCCAAGAAGGAGGGTCCAGAAGAAATTCACCCCTCCACTTT.

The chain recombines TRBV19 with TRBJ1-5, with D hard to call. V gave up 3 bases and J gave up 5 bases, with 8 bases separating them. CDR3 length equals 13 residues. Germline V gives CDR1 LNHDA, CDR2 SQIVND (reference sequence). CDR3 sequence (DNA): TGTGCCAGTAGTATCCCCTCCCATCAGCCCCAGCATTTT. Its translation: CASSIPSHQPQHF.

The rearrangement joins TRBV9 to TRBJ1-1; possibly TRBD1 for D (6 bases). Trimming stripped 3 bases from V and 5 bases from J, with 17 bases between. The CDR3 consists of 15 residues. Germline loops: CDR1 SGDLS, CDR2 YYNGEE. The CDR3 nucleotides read TGTGCCAGCAGCGAGGGAAGGGGGGTTGAGACTGAAGCTTTCTTT. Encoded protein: CASSEGRGVETEAFF.

As DNA, the CDR3 is TGTGCCAGCTCACCAAACGGGCAGGGGACCGGGGAGCTGTTTTTT. It is translated as CASSPNGQGTGELFF. The rearrangement joins TRBV18 to TRBJ2-2, with D possibly TRBD1 on 6 matching bases. The CDR3 consists of 15 residues. Trimming shortened V by 2 bases and J by 5 bases, and 12 bases separated the two germline ends. CDR1 KGHSH and CDR2 LQKENI come from the germline V gene.

The CDR3 region is CASSLGDSVNEQFF. The CDR3 nucleotides read TGCGCCAGCAGCTTGGGGGACTCTGTAAATGAGCAGTTCTTC. The chain carries TRBV5-1 and TRBJ2-1; TRBD2 might be the D (6 bases). The CDR3 has 14 residues. V gave up 0 bases and J gave up 7 bases, with 11 bases separating them. Germline CDR1 is SGHRS and CDR2 is YFSETQ.